This TCR beta chain was sequenced during a study of T cell changes during pregnancy in multiple sclerosis. With 5 bases clipped from V and 3 bases from J, the junction kept 1 base outside the gene matches. Per the germline V gene, CDR1 is SQVTM and CDR2 is ANQGSEA. This CDR3 has 13 residues. Sequenced by immunoSEQ multiplex PCR; TCRdb stores in-frame clones only, minus some. The sample includes 65,000 to 90,000 clones, about nine tenths seen only once; the top ten take approximately 2%. Sequenced here: peripheral blood, sampled in the second trimester of pregnancy. This chain connects TRBV29-1 to TRBJ1-3; 10 nucleotides agree with TRBD1. The source of this sequence is a female donor with multiple sclerosis, enrolled in a pregnancy study. CDR3 sequence (DNA): TGCAGCGTTTGGGACAGGGGTGGAAACACCATATATTTT. It codes for CSVWDRGGNTIYF.